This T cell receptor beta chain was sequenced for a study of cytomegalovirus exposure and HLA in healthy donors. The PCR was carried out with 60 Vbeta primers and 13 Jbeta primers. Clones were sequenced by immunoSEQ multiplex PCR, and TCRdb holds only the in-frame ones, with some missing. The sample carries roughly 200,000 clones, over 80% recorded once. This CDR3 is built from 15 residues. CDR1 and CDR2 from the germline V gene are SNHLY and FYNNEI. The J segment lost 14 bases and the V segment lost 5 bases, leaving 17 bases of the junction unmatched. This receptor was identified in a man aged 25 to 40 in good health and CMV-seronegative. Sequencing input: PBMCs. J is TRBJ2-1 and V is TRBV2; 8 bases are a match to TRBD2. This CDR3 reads CASSLGDSGVMGEFF. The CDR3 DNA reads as TGTGCCAGCAGTTTAGGCGATAGCGGGGTGATGGGTGAGTTCTTC.